Listed here are 25 T cell receptor beta chains from one sample, sequenced in a study of blood T cell repertoires in COVID-19. Repertoires were generated with immunoSEQ multiplex PCR, while TCRdb's copy carries only in-frame clones and drops some. Of some 310,000 clones in the sample, about nine tenths are singletons; the top ten hold roughly a tenth. The sample consisted of PBMCs or T cells enriched from blood (not recorded which). The receptors here all came from a woman aged 30 to 39 who had recovered from COVID-19.

The chain has TRBV13 and TRBJ2-7; D is uncertain. The germline gives CDR1 PRHDT, CDR2 FYEKMQ (reference sequence). With 1 base removed from V and 1 base from J, the gap between germline ends came to 8 bases. The CDR3 length is 14 residues. The CDR3 sequence: CASSLALVSYEQYF. The DNA for the CDR3 is TGTGCCAGCAGCTTAGCCCTAGTTTCCTACGAGCAGTACTTC. Complete variable domain (other parts from reference TRBV13 and TRBJ2-7): AAGVIQSPRHLIKEKRETATLKCYPIPRHDTVYWYQQGPGQDPQFLISFYEKMQSDKGSIPDRFSAQQFSDYHSELNMSSLELGDSALYFCASSLALVSYEQYFGPGTRLTVT.

This clone was recorded only once. This chain joins TRBV5-1 and TRBJ2-1; a weak D match, TRBD2 (5 bases). Germline assignment: CDR1 SGHRS and CDR2 YFSETQ. Trimming removed 2 bases from V and 4 bases from J, with 13 bases in between. The CDR3 consists of 15 residues. The DNA of the CDR3 is TGCGCCAGCAGCTTTCGGGGAGCCACTTACAATGAGCAGTTCTTC. Encoded protein: CASSFRGATYNEQFF.

The chain employs TRBV6-5 and TRBJ2-1; the match to TRBD2 covers 8 bases. Germline V gene lookup returns CDR1 MNHEY and CDR2 SVGAGI. The CDR3 is 14 amino acids. Trimming removed 6 bases from V and 11 bases from J; junction bases left unmatched: 12. The CDR3 DNA reads as TGTGCCAGCAGATTCCCTCCGCGGGGGGCTCAGCAGTTCTTC. This codes for CASRFPPRGAQQFF.

The V call is TRBV5-8, the J call TRBJ1-6; 7 bases match TRBD1. The germline V gene has CDR1 SGHTS and CDR2 YDEGEE. Unmatched junction bases numbered 4, after V lost 4 bases and J lost 6 bases. The CDR3 is 14 residues long. CDR3 nucleotide sequence: TGTGCCAGCAGCCGCCGACAGGGTAATTCACCCCTCCACTTT. It yields the protein CASSRRQGNSPLHF.

CDR3 DNA: TGTGCCAGCAGTGACTATGTGACAGATGACCAAGAGACCCAGTACTTC. Amino acids: CASSDYVTDDQETQYF. The genes are TRBV6-4 and TRBJ2-5; tentatively, D is TRBD1 (5 bases). The germline CDR1 and CDR2 sequences are MRHNA and SNTAGT. V lost 1 base to trimming and J lost 0 bases, with 12 bases between them. The CDR3 totals 16 residues.

This rearrangement joins TRBV2 to TRBJ2-1; no clear D gene. This CDR3 is built from 12 residues. Trimming took off 4 bases at V and 9 bases at J, with 10 bases between the two ends. The germline CDR1 and CDR2 sequences are SNHLY and FYNNEI. The CDR3 loop is CASSAPVREQFF. The CDR3 region has the DNA TGTGCCAGCAGTGCCCCGGTCCGTGAGCAGTTCTTC.

V gene TRBV28 combines with J gene TRBJ1-6, with D uncertain. The CDR3 is 15 residues long. V was trimmed by 1 base and J by 10 bases, leaving 14 bases between them. CDR1 and CDR2 (germline): MDHEN, SYDVKM. CDR3 nucleotide sequence: TGTGCCAGCAGTTTATATCCGAGGTCCAAGTCACCCCTCCACTTT. This gives the protein CASSLYPRSKSPLHF.

This rearrangement joins TRBV5-4 to TRBJ1-2; weak D call: TRBD1 (5 bases). The CDR3 contains 15 residues. Germline V lookup: CDR1 SGHNT, CDR2 YYREEE (reference sequence). V dropped 3 bases and J dropped 1 base, with 13 bases sitting between them. CDR3 residues: CASSSGGRGNYGYTF. DNA for the CDR3: TGTGCCAGCAGCTCGGGAGGAAGGGGTAACTATGGCTACACCTTC.

The CDR3 nucleotides are TGTGCCAGCTCACCACTCAGCGGGAGGGCCATAGGCGAGACCCAGTACTTC. Translating gives CASSPLSGRAIGETQYF. The chain uses TRBV18 and TRBJ2-5; 10 nucleotides align to TRBD2. V was clipped by 1 base and J by 5 bases; unmatched bases: 10. The CDR3 contains 17 residues. Germline CDR1 is KGHSH and CDR2 is LQKENI.

This clone was observed once. The rearrangement links TRBV28 to TRBJ1-6; 7 bases agree with TRBD1. Per germline, CDR1 MDHEN and CDR2 SYDVKM. The trim removed 8 bases at V and 10 bases at J, leaving 5 bases unmatched. The CDR3 sequence is 12 residues long. The CDR3 DNA is TGTGCCAGCGGGACAGCTGTATCACCCCTCCACTTT. Protein sequence: CASGTAVSPLHF.

This chain connects TRBV6-2 or TRBV6-3 to TRBJ2-5; TRBD1 matches at 7 bases. The V segment lost 6 bases and the J segment 7 bases; nucleotides outside the gene matches: 20. The CDR3 contains 17 residues. CDR1 is MNHEY and CDR2 is SVGEGT in the germline V gene. The CDR3 DNA sequence: TGTGCCAGCAGCAGTAGACCTCCGGGACAGACATTCGGGACCCAGTACTTC. Translation: CASSSRPPGQTFGTQYF.

In DNA form, the CDR3 reads TGCGCCAGCAGATCCTTACTAGGGGGCGATGGAAACACCATATATTTT. Translating it yields CASRSLLGGDGNTIYF. V and J are TRBV4-1 and TRBJ1-3; 7 bases are shared with TRBD1. The CDR3 is made up of 16 amino acids. The germline gives CDR1 MGHRA, CDR2 YSYEKL. Trimming removed 6 bases from V and 3 bases from J; junction bases left unmatched: 11.

This chain's CDR3 is CAITRGQLSGNTIYF. The CDR3 region has the DNA TGTGCCATCACGAGGGGACAGCTCTCTGGAAACACCATATATTTT. The chain is built from TRBV10-3 and TRBJ1-3; 7 bases are a match to TRBD1. The CDR3 extends over 15 amino acids. The trim removed 7 bases at V and 0 bases at J, leaving 6 bases unmatched. Germline assignment: CDR1 ENHRY and CDR2 SYGVKD.

The J gene is TRBJ2-3, the V gene TRBV15, with D unclear. CDR1 is LNHNV and CDR2 is YYDKDF in the germline V gene (reference sequence). CDR3 length: 14 residues. V was shortened by 3 bases and J by 0 bases, with 7 bases between the two germline ends. In DNA, the CDR3 is TGTGCCACCAGCAGCCTCGGGAGCACAGATACGCAGTATTTT. It codes for CATSSLGSTDTQYF.

The chain employs TRBV28 and TRBJ2-1; 9 bases line up with TRBD1. The CDR3 runs to 14 residues. V gave up 3 bases and J gave up 12 bases; unmatched junction bases: 9. Germline CDR1 and CDR2: MDHEN and SYDVKM. In nucleotides, the CDR3 is TGTGCCAGCAGTTTGGACAGGGGCCCACGGGGGCAGTTCTTC. Amino acids: CASSLDRGPRGQFF.

CDR3 sequence reads: CASSLLAFQETQYF. CDR3 sequence (DNA): TGTGCCAGCAGCCTTCTAGCGTTCCAAGAGACCCAGTACTTC. The chain carries TRBV6-5 and TRBJ2-5; TRBD2 is a possible D gene (6 bases). Between the trimmed V and J ends, which lost 6 bases and 1 base, there was a span of 12 bases. Germline V gene lookup returns CDR1 MNHEY and CDR2 SVGAGI. This CDR3 has 14 amino acids.

This chain joins TRBV11-2 and TRBJ2-7, with D maybe TRBD2 (6 bases). V lost 3 bases, J lost 4 bases, and 28 bases lay in between. Per germline, CDR1 SGHAT and CDR2 FQNNGV. This CDR3 is 19 amino acids long. The CDR3 loop reads CASSFYLMIGGSLGYEQYF. As DNA, the CDR3 is TGTGCCAGCAGCTTTTACCTCATGATCGGGGGTAGTTTGGGATACGAGCAGTACTTC.

V usage is TRBV4-3 and J usage is TRBJ1-1, with 7 positions matching TRBD1. Per germline, CDR1 LGHNA and CDR2 YSLEER. The CDR3 is made up of 15 amino acids. Trimming cost V 4 bases and J 0 bases; bases outside gene matches: 5. CDR3: CASSPTGRLNTEAFF. For the CDR3, the DNA is TGCGCCAGCAGCCCGACAGGGAGATTGAACACTGAAGCTTTCTTT.

The chain joins TRBV28 to TRBJ2-1; a possible D gene is TRBD2 (6 bases). From germline, CDR1 is MDHEN and CDR2 SYDVKM. The length of the CDR3 is 11 residues. V lost 2 bases and J 12 bases, leaving 8 bases between the germline ends. The DNA for the CDR3 is TGTGCCAGCAGTTTAATGGGAGGGCAGTTCTTC. Amino acids: CASSLMGGQFF.

The chain has TRBV30 and TRBJ1-1; tentative D call: TRBD1 (5 bases). The CDR3 runs to 11 residues. Trimming took 3 bases from V and 10 from J, leaving 12 bases between them. The germline gives CDR1 GTSNPN, CDR2 SVGIG (reference sequence). In nucleotides, the CDR3 is TGTGCCTGGAGAGGGGCATCCGGAGCTTTCTTT. Encoded protein: CAWRGASGAFF.

This clone was seen more than once but under ten times. V gene TRBV5-1 combines with J gene TRBJ2-2; 9 nucleotides line up with TRBD2. Germline assignment: CDR1 SGHRS and CDR2 YFSETQ. V dropped 3 bases and J dropped 2; count of bases not matched to a gene: 5. The CDR3 runs to 16 residues. The CDR3 is CASSSRTSVNTGELFF. As DNA, the CDR3 is TGCGCCAGCAGCTCCCGGACTAGCGTAAACACCGGGGAGCTGTTTTTT. The full variable domain, with the rest looked up from reference TRBV5-1 and TRBJ2-2, is KAGVTQTPRYLIKTRGQQVTLSCSPISGHRSVSWYQQTPGQGLQFLFEYFSETQRNKGNFPGRFSGRQFSNSRSEMNVSTLELGDSALYLCASSSRTSVNTGELFFGEGSRLTVL.

V is TRBV7-6 and J is TRBJ2-2; D gene ambiguous. The V and J ends lost 0 bases and 0 bases respectively, with 11 bases between them. CDR1 and CDR2 (germline): SGHVS, FNYEAQ. CDR3 length equals 17 residues. The CDR3 protein is CASSLAVGSANTGELFF. In DNA form, the CDR3 reads TGTGCCAGCAGCTTAGCCGTAGGCAGCGCGAACACCGGGGAGCTGTTTTTT.

The chain combines TRBV7-9 with TRBJ1-4; the match to TRBD1 covers 7 bases. After removal of 7 bases from V and 5 bases from J, the junction contained 10 bases not matched to a gene. Germline CDR1 reads SEHNR; CDR2 reads FQNEAQ (reference sequence). The length of the CDR3 is 15 residues. This CDR3 is CASTTRDSLNEKLFF. The CDR3 DNA is TGTGCCAGCACCACACGGGACAGTTTAAATGAAAAACTGTTTTTT.

The chain joins TRBV27 to TRBJ1-6; D unresolved. CDR3 length: 14 residues. CDR1 MNHEY and CDR2 SMNVEV come from the germline V gene (reference sequence). The germline V and J ends were trimmed by 1 base and 11 bases, with 12 bases remaining between them. The CDR3: CASSLFQDGTPLHF. The CDR3 DNA reads TGTGCCAGCAGTTTATTCCAGGACGGGACACCCCTCCACTTT.

The chain carries TRBV5-1 and TRBJ2-7; 7 bases agree with TRBD2. J lost 4 bases, V lost 4 bases, and 11 bases had no gene match. The CDR3 is 15 residues long. Germline V lookup: CDR1 SGHRS, CDR2 YFSETQ. The CDR3 loop is CASSVLRTSSYEQYF. The CDR3 DNA sequence: TGCGCCAGCAGCGTGCTTCGGACTAGTTCTTACGAGCAGTACTTC.